This T cell receptor beta chain was identified during a study of blood T cell repertoires in COVID-19. Germline lookup yields CDR1 MNHEY and CDR2 SMNVEV (reference sequence). The CDR3 is 14 amino acids. Trimming took 3 bases from V and 9 from J; bases not matched to a gene: 10. Clones were read by immunoSEQ multiplex PCR, and TCRdb kept only the in-frame ones, dropping some. The sample contains approximately 220,000 clones, 80% of which appear only once. V is TRBV27 and J is TRBJ1-2; 7 nucleotides line up with TRBD1. Sequencing input: PBMCs or T cells enriched from blood (not recorded which). The TCR originated in a woman aged 40 to 49 with acute COVID-19. The CDR3 sequence: CASSLDRRYFCYTF. CDR3 coding DNA: TGTGCCAGCAGTTTGGACAGGAGGTACTTCTGCTACACCTTC.